Shown below are 27 T cell receptor beta chains from a single sample sequenced in a study of long-term antiretroviral therapy in people with HIV. Survey-level resolution applied to immunoSEQ assay v3.0. Sequencing used immunoSEQ multiplex PCR; TCRdb keeps in-frame clones, though not all of them. The top ten clones hold roughly 8% of a sample with roughly 29,000 clones, approximately 95% of them seen once. The sample here was unsorted PBMCs, taken 5.3 years after starting antiretroviral therapy. The receptors originated from a man aged 25-45 years with HIV.

CDR3 protein: CASSQELAGVFEQFF. The CDR3 nucleotides are TGCGCCAGCAGCCAAGAACTAGCGGGAGTGTTTGAGCAGTTCTTC. The genes are TRBV4-1 and TRBJ2-1; 11 bases agree with TRBD2. This CDR3 has 15 amino acids. The V gene's germline CDR1 is MGHRA and CDR2 YSYEKL. V dropped 0 bases and J dropped 9; count of bases not matched to a gene: 4.

The chain couples TRBV13 to TRBJ1-1; possibly TRBD1 for D (5 bases). CDR3 length: 17 residues. CDR1 and CDR2 (germline): PRHDT, FYEKMQ (reference sequence). Between the trimmed V and J ends, which lost 5 bases and 3 bases, there was a span of 22 bases. In DNA, the CDR3 is TGTGCCAGCAGCCCAAGGAGAGGGGAACGTTTCGACACTGAAGCTTTCTTT. Its protein is CASSPRRGERFDTEAFF.

V and J are TRBV11-1 and TRBJ2-5; D uncertain. The CDR3 consists of 11 residues. Trimming pared 0 bases from V and 6 bases from J, leaving 2 bases between. CDR1 is SGHAT, CDR2 FQDESV, per germline (reference sequence). DNA of the CDR3: TGTGCCAGCAGCTTAGCGCAGACCCAGTACTTC. Protein: CASSLAQTQYF.

The chain uses TRBV6-5 and TRBJ1-2; possible D gene TRBD1, 5 bases. The germline V gene encodes CDR1 MNHEY and CDR2 SVGAGI. The germline V and J ends were trimmed by 5 bases and 5 bases, with 12 bases remaining between them. This CDR3 is built from 13 residues. As DNA, the CDR3 is TGTGCCAGCAGTGCGGGACTTGTTTATGGCTACACCTTC. Translated: CASSAGLVYGYTF.

The chain couples TRBV11-2 to TRBJ1-5; D is ambiguous. This CDR3 is 14 amino acids long. The V and J ends lost 5 bases and 2 bases respectively, with 10 bases between them. Germline V lookup: CDR1 SGHAT, CDR2 FQNNGV. This CDR3 is CASSPDLGNQPQHF. CDR3 in DNA: TGTGCCAGCAGCCCTGACCTAGGCAATCAGCCCCAGCATTTT.

In its sample, this clone was seen once. J is TRBJ1-5 and V is TRBV5-1; D might be TRBD1 (5 bases). Germline CDR1 and CDR2: SGHRS and YFSETQ. With 3 bases removed from V and 2 bases from J, the gap between germline ends came to 15 bases. The CDR3 totals 16 residues. The CDR3 protein is CASSSGTGSGNQPQHF. The CDR3 DNA reads as TGCGCCAGCAGCTCCGGTACAGGCAGTGGCAATCAGCCCCAGCATTTT.

Here the CDR3 reads CASSLSQGYSYEQYF. DNA for the CDR3: TGTGCCAGCAGTTTATCCCAGGGCTACTCCTACGAGCAGTACTTC. V usage is TRBV28 and J usage is TRBJ2-7, with a weak D call TRBD1 (5 bases). CDR3 length equals 15 residues. The V and J ends lost 1 base and 0 bases respectively, with 10 bases between them. Germline CDR1 and CDR2: MDHEN and SYDVKM.

This chain connects TRBV30 to TRBJ1-2; TRBD1 is a possible D gene (5 bases). The CDR3 spans 13 residues. Germline CDR1 reads GTSNPN; CDR2 reads SVGIG (reference sequence). The V end lost 4 bases, the J end lost 4 bases, and 13 bases lay between the germline ends. The CDR3 protein is CAWIGGLGYGYTF. The CDR3 DNA sequence: TGTGCCTGGATTGGGGGGTTGGGCTATGGCTACACCTTC.

The rearrangement links TRBV6-5 to TRBJ1-2; 8 bases match TRBD1. The CDR3 spans 13 residues. The J segment lost 7 bases and the V segment lost 2 bases, leaving 3 bases of the junction unmatched. CDR1 is MNHEY, CDR2 SVGAGI, per germline. The CDR3 bases are TGTGCCAGCAGTTACCAACAGGGGGGTGGCTACACCTTC. This gives the protein CASSYQQGGGYTF.

The chain has TRBV30 and TRBJ1-5, with a weak D call TRBD1 (6 bases). Per the germline V gene, CDR1 is GTSNPN and CDR2 is SVGIG (reference sequence). This CDR3 spans 14 amino acids. V was trimmed by 2 bases and J by 1 base, leaving 9 bases between them. DNA of the CDR3: TGTGCCTGGAGTCGAGGGGGGAGCAATCAGCCCCAGCATTTT. Translation: CAWSRGGSNQPQHF.

V is TRBV6-5 and J is TRBJ2-7; a possible D gene is TRBD2 (5 bases). Germline V CDR1 and CDR2: MNHEY, SVGAGI. V was shortened by 6 bases and J by 4 bases, with 16 bases between the two germline ends. This CDR3 region has 14 residues. The CDR3 reads CASSPPVREYEQYF. DNA of the CDR3: TGTGCCAGCAGCCCACCGGTGAGGGAGTACGAGCAGTACTTC.

The V call is TRBV5-4, the J call TRBJ1-4; no definite D call. V was trimmed by 6 bases and J by 3 bases, leaving 15 bases between them. The CDR3 totals 15 residues. Germline V lookup: CDR1 SGHNT, CDR2 YYREEE (reference sequence). CDR3 sequence reads: CASTEYRQANEKLFF. Here the CDR3 DNA reads TGTGCCAGCACCGAATATCGGCAGGCTAATGAAAAACTGTTTTTT.

V is TRBV19 and J is TRBJ1-4; possible D gene TRBD1, 6 bases. Germline values: CDR1 LNHDA, CDR2 SQIVND (reference sequence). Trimming took 7 bases from V and 5 from J, leaving 14 bases between them. The CDR3 runs to 14 residues. CDR3 nucleotides: TGTGCCAGTAACGCGGCGCAGGGGAATGAAAAACTGTTTTTT. It yields the protein CASNAAQGNEKLFF. The full variable domain, in which reference TRBV19 and TRBJ1-4 provide the parts outside the CDR3, is DGGITQSPKYLFRKEGQNVTLSCEQNLNHDAMYWYRQDPGQGLRLIYYSQIVNDFQKGDIAEGYSVSREKKESFPLTVTSAQKNPTAFYLCASNAAQGNEKLFFGSGTQLSVL.

This clone has only one observation. The chain combines TRBV10-2 with TRBJ2-7, with TRBD1 as a possible D gene (5 bases). Germline CDR1 reads WSHSY; CDR2 reads SAAADI. With 4 bases removed from V and 4 bases from J, the gap between germline ends came to 8 bases. CDR3 length: 12 amino acids. In nucleotides, the CDR3 is TGCGCCAGCAGTGCAGGGTCTTACGAGCAGTACTTC. Protein: CASSAGSYEQYF.

The gene calls are TRBV19 and TRBJ1-5; 8 positions agree with TRBD1. The trim removed 5 bases at V and 6 bases at J, leaving 3 bases unmatched. This CDR3 has 13 amino acids. Germline CDR1 reads LNHDA; CDR2 reads SQIVND (reference sequence). The CDR3 sequence: CASSVQGVQPQHF. The CDR3 nucleotides read TGTGCCAGTAGTGTACAGGGGGTTCAGCCCCAGCATTTT. Full variable domain (missing parts from reference TRBV19 and TRBJ1-5): DGGITQSPKYLFRKEGQNVTLSCEQNLNHDAMYWYRQDPGQGLRLIYYSQIVNDFQKGDIAEGYSVSREKKESFPLTVTSAQKNPTAFYLCASSVQGVQPQHFGDGTRLSIL.

CDR3 nucleotides: TGTGCCTGGAAAACAGGGTACTATGGCTACACCTTC. The encoded protein is CAWKTGYYGYTF. The chain uses TRBV30 and TRBJ1-2; D possibly corresponds to TRBD1 (6 bases). CDR1 and CDR2 (germline): GTSNPN, SVGIG (reference sequence). This CDR3 spans 12 amino acids. V was cut by 4 bases and J by 3 bases, with 9 bases left in between. Drawing the rest from reference TRBV30 and TRBJ1-2, the complete variable domain is SQTIHQWPATLVQPVGSPLSLECTVEGTSNPNLYWYRQAAGRGLQLLFYSVGIGQISSEVPQNLSASRPQDRQFILSSKKLLLSDSGFYLCAWKTGYYGYTFGSGTRLTVV.

The J gene is TRBJ1-2, the V gene TRBV29-1, with 8 bases fitting TRBD1. The CDR3 length is 14 residues. The J segment lost 8 bases and the V segment lost 7 bases, leaving 15 bases of the junction unmatched. Germline V gene data show CDR1 as SQVTM and CDR2 as ANQGSEA. The chain's CDR3 is CSAGQGTVLGGYTF. The CDR3 DNA follows: TGCAGCGCCGGACAGGGAACGGTGCTAGGCGGCTACACCTTC.

The CDR3 region is CSVEGDRGKTQYF. CDR3 sequence (DNA): TGCAGCGTTGAAGGGGACAGGGGAAAGACCCAGTACTTC. This chain connects TRBV29-1 to TRBJ2-5; 10 nucleotides align to TRBD1. CDR1 is SQVTM and CDR2 is ANQGSEA in the germline V gene. The CDR3 runs 13 residues. J gave up 6 bases and V 1 base, and 2 bases lay outside the gene matches.

The CDR3 reads CASSEPRQPDTQYF. The CDR3 nucleotides read TGTGCCAGCAGTGAACCTCGACAACCAGATACGCAGTATTTT. The rearrangement uses TRBV6-1 and TRBJ2-3; D gene unclear. The germline V gene has CDR1 MNHNS and CDR2 SASEGT. This CDR3 is 14 amino acids long. Deletions cut 2 bases from V and 4 bases from J, with 10 bases between.

V usage is TRBV5-4 and J usage is TRBJ2-1; no firm D call. The V end was cut by 0 bases, the J end by 10 bases, with 17 bases between. CDR1 and CDR2 from the germline V gene are SGHNT and YYREEE (reference sequence). The CDR3 spans 15 residues. CDR3 coding DNA: TGTGCCAGCAGCTTGGTTGCGGTCCACGGCGGAGAGCAGTTCTTC. Translation: CASSLVAVHGGEQFF.

The chain recombines TRBV6-1 with TRBJ1-1; 10 bases line up with TRBD1. Germline CDR1 and CDR2: MNHNS and SASEGT. This CDR3 is built from 15 residues. Trimming removed 1 base from V and 5 bases from J; junction bases left unmatched: 4. CDR3 sequence: CASSEGTGGETEAFF. CDR3 bases: TGTGCCAGCAGTGAAGGGACAGGGGGGGAAACTGAAGCTTTCTTT.

This clone occurred once. The chain uses TRBV27 and TRBJ1-2; maybe TRBD1 (5 bases). The germline V and J ends were trimmed by 8 bases and 1 base, with 11 bases remaining between them. The CDR3 runs to 13 residues. Germline V gene data show CDR1 as MNHEY and CDR2 as SMNVEV (reference sequence). CDR3 bases: TGTGCCAGCCGGGACGTACTTAACTATGGCTACACCTTC. Protein product: CASRDVLNYGYTF.

The chain has TRBV10-3 and TRBJ2-1; 10 bases align to TRBD1. Germline lookup yields CDR1 ENHRY and CDR2 SYGVKD. V shed 4 bases, J shed 13 bases, and the junction held 7 bases outside the gene matches. This CDR3 has 13 residues. The CDR3 nucleotides read TGTGCCATCAGTGCCCGGGACAGGGGAAATCAGTTCTTC. Translated: CAISARDRGNQFF.

V usage is TRBV28 and J usage is TRBJ2-4; possible D gene TRBD1, 6 bases. The V end was cut by 7 bases, the J end by 7 bases, with 14 bases between. In germline, CDR1 is MDHEN, CDR2 SYDVKM. The CDR3 is made up of 13 amino acids. The CDR3 reads CASIPRGRNIQYF. CDR3 DNA: TGTGCCAGCATTCCCAGGGGTAGGAACATTCAGTACTTC.

V and J are TRBV18 and TRBJ2-1; 11 bases are shared with TRBD2. V lost 4 bases to trimming and J lost 2 bases; unmatched junction nucleotides: 7. Per the germline V gene, CDR1 is KGHSH and CDR2 is LQKENI. This CDR3 has 17 amino acids. This CDR3 is CASSRVLAGGTYNEQFF. The CDR3 DNA reads as TGTGCCAGCTCACGGGTTCTAGCGGGAGGAACCTACAATGAGCAGTTCTTC. The full variable domain, with the rest looked up from reference TRBV18 and TRBJ2-1, is NAGVMQNPRHLVRRRGQEARLRCSPMKGHSHVYWYRQLPEEGLKFMVYLQKENIIDESGMPKERFSAEFPKEGPSILRIQQVVRGDSAAYFCASSRVLAGGTYNEQFFGPGTRLTVL.

The chain recombines TRBV7-9 with TRBJ2-2; 9 nucleotides align to TRBD2. Trimming at V came to 4 bases and at J to 7 bases, leaving 7 bases not matched to a gene. Germline V lookup: CDR1 SEHNR, CDR2 FQNEAQ (reference sequence). The CDR3 totals 15 residues. The CDR3 DNA follows: TGTGCCAGCAGCTCGATTAGCGGGAGTGTCGGGGAGCTGTTTTTT. The encoded protein is CASSSISGSVGELFF. Looking up the rest from reference TRBV7-9 and TRBJ2-2 gives the full variable domain: DTGVSQNPRHKITKRGQNVTFRCDPISEHNRLYWYRQTLGQGPEFLTYFQNEAQLEKSRLLSDRFSAERPKGSFSTLEIQRTEQGDSAMYLCASSSISGSVGELFFGEGSRLTVL.

This sequence joins TRBV4-3 and TRBJ1-3, with a weak D call TRBD1 (5 bases). Germline CDR1 LGHNA, CDR2 YSLEER. V lost 0 bases, J lost 0 bases, and 12 bases lay in between. The CDR3 is made up of 17 amino acids. In nucleotides, the CDR3 is TGCGCCAGCAGCCAAGATAAGGGACCAGTCTCTGGAAACACCATATATTTT. It specifies CASSQDKGPVSGNTIYF.